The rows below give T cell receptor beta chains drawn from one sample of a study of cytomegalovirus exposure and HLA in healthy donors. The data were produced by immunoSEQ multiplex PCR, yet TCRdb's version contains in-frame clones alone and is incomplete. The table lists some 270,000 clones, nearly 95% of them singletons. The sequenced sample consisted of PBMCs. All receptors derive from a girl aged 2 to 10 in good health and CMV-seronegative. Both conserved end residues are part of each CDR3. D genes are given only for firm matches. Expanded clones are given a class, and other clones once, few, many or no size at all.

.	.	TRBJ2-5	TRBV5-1	CASSSPGWYGETQYF	TGCGCCAGCAGCTCCCCCGGTTGGTATGGAGAGACCCAGTACTTC
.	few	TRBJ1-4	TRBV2	CASSGDGGPEKLFF	TGTGCCAGCAGTGGGGACGGGGGGCCTGAAAAACTGTTTTTT
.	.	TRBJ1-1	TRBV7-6	CASSFQGSLAEAFF	TGTGCCAGCAGCTTCCAGGGGTCGCTCGCTGAAGCTTTCTTT
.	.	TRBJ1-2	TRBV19	CASSMWDLRNYGYTF	TGTGCCAGTAGTATGTGGGACTTACGAAACTATGGCTACACCTTC
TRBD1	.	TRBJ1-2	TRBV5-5	CASSQEPGTAMYGYTF	TGTGCTAGCAGCCAAGAGCCCGGGACAGCGATGTATGGCTACACCTTC
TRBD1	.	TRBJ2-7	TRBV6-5	CASSLTGAYEQYF	TGTGCCAGCAGCCTGACAGGGGCCTACGAGCAGTACTTC
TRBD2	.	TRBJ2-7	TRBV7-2	CASSPVLAGEAYEQYF	TGCGCCAGCAGCCCTGTCCTAGCGGGGGAAGCCTACGAGCAGTACTTC
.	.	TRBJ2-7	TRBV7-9	CASSLATLRGEQYF	TGTGCCAGCAGCTTAGCGACACTCCGGGGGGAGCAGTACTTC
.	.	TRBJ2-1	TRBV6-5	CASRGGDYNEQFF	TGTGCCAGCAGAGGCGGAGACTACAATGAGCAGTTCTTC
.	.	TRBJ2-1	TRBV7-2	CASSLAGVLYNEQFF	TGTGCCAGCAGCTTAGCGGGAGTACTCTACAATGAGCAGTTCTTC
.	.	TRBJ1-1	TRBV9	CASRDSTGVTFF	TGTGCCAGCAGGGATTCGACAGGCGTCACTTTCTTT
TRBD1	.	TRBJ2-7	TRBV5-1	CASSPGTGSYEQYF	TGCGCCAGCAGCCCTGGGACAGGCTCCTACGAGCAGTACTTC
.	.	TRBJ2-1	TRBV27	CASSPKSHYNEQFF	TGTGCCAGCAGTCCCAAAAGCCATTACAATGAGCAGTTCTTC
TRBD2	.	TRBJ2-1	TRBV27	CASSSLGLAGDEQFF	TGTGCCAGCAGCTCCCTGGGACTAGCTGGCGATGAGCAGTTCTTC
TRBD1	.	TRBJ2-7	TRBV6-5	CASSIGDSTYEQYF	TGTGCCAGCAGTATCGGGGACAGTACCTACGAGCAGTACTTC
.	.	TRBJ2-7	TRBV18	CASSPRGEGGSVYEQYF	TGTGCCAGCTCGCCACGCGGGGAGGGGGGCTCGGTATACGAGCAGTACTTC
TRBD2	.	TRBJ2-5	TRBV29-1	CSVGLAEETQYF	TGCAGCGTGGGACTAGCGGAAGAGACCCAGTACTTC
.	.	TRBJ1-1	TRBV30	CAWSVPGPGAEAFF	TGTGCCTGGAGTGTACCCGGGCCCGGGGCTGAAGCTTTCTTT
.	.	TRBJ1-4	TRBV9	CASSRDITNEKLFF	TGTGCCAGCAGCAGAGACATAACTAATGAAAAACTGTTTTTT
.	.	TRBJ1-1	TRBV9	CASSPHNMNTEAFF	TGTGCCAGCAGCCCCCACAACATGAACACTGAAGCTTTCTTT
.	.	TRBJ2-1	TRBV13	CASSRRLVEVQFF	TGTGCCAGCAGCCGCCGACTAGTCGAGGTGCAGTTCTTC
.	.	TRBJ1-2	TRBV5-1	CASSLGGLGYTF	TGCGCCAGCAGCTTGGGGGGGCTTGGCTACACCTTC
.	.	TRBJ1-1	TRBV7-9	CASSKPQGNAEAFF	TGTGCCAGCAGCAAACCCCAGGGTAATGCTGAAGCTTTCTTT
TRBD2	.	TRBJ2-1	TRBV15	CATSRSGLAGGPLSIGHNEQFF	TGTGCCACCAGCCGATCGGGGCTAGCGGGGGGGCCCCTATCGATAGGGCACAATGAGCAGTTCTTC
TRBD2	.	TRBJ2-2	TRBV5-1	CASSLRGGGGNTGELFF	TGCGCCAGCAGCTTGAGGGGCGGGGGGGGAAACACCGGGGAGCTGTTTTTT